These T cell receptor beta chains were read from a single sample in a study of OX40 agonist ivuxolimab in advanced cancers. Produced via immunoSEQ multiplex PCR; TCRdb's table is partial and in-frame only. The data hold 82,000 or so clones, with over 85% observed a single time. The material was CD4+ or CD8+ T cells sorted from blood, obtained in a trial of the OX40 agonist ivuxolimab. All receptors derive from an adult with an advanced solid tumor such as melanoma, head and neck, liver or kidney cancer. Both conserved end residues are part of each CDR3. Fields, in order: J gene, D gene, clone size, V gene, CDR3 DNA, CDR3 protein. A D gene is named only where the DNA matches it firmly. Clone size is stated in some rows and not others, as once, few, many or a class when expanded.

>TRBJ2-1|TRBD2|-|TRBV29-1
TGCAGCGCTGGTAGCGGGGCGGTTTACAATGAGCAGTTCTTC
CSAGSGAVYNEQFF
>TRBJ2-3|TRBD1|-|TRBV5-1
TGCGCCAGCAGCCCCGACAGGGCTAACACAGATACGCAGTATTTT
CASSPDRANTDTQYF
>TRBJ1-1|TRBD1|-|TRBV19
TGTGCCAGTAGGAAGACAGGGGGAACTGAAGCTTTCTTT
CASRKTGGTEAFF
>TRBJ1-6|-|few|TRBV2
TGTGCCAGCACCGTTCAGGGCCTGGGGTCACCCCTCCACTTT
CASTVQGLGSPLHF
>TRBJ2-2|-|-|TRBV28
TGTGCCAGCATGGCGCACAGGGCGATGACCGGGGAGCTGTTTTTT
CASMAHRAMTGELFF
>TRBJ1-2|TRBD1|-|TRBV7-3
TGTGCCAGCAGCCCAGGGACAGGGGCCGGCTATGGCTACACCTTC
CASSPGTGAGYGYTF
>TRBJ1-5|-|-|TRBV18
TGTGCCAGCTCACCCGGTCAGGGTAGCAATCAGCCCCAGCATTTT
CASSPGQGSNQPQHF
>TRBJ1-4|-|once|TRBV7-9
TGTGCCAGCAGCTTGCGAGGTCAGGGTGGTAATGAAAAACTGTTTTTT
CASSLRGQGGNEKLFF
>TRBJ2-1|-|-|TRBV7-7
TGTGCTAGCAGCAAGGGGGTTGGTGAGCAGTTCTTC
CASSKGVGEQFF
>TRBJ2-7|TRBD2|-|TRBV6-1
TGTGCCAGCAGCGATAGCGGGGTTTCCCGCGAGCAGTACTTC
CASSDSGVSREQYF
>TRBJ2-1|TRBD2|-|TRBV2
TGTGCCATCCCCCCCCAGCGGGGAGTCAATGAGCAGTTCTTC
CAIPPQRGVNEQFF
>TRBJ1-4|-|-|TRBV6-5
TGTGCCAGCAGTTACGACAGCTATAATGAAAAACTGTTTTTT
CASSYDSYNEKLFF
>TRBJ2-5|-|-|TRBV27
TGTGCCAGCAGGGGCTACACCCGCCAAGAGACCCAGTACTTC
CASRGYTRQETQYF
>TRBJ1-5|-|-|TRBV5-6
TGTGCCAGCAGCCCTAGAGGGACGGGCAATCAGCCCCAGCATTTT
CASSPRGTGNQPQHF
>TRBJ2-1|-|-|TRBV21-1
TGTGCCAGCAGCAAAGAGCCGGGACTAGCGGGGGGGCGGAATGAGCAGTTCTTC
CASSKEPGLAGGRNEQFF
>TRBJ1-2|-|once|TRBV30
TGTGCCTGGAGTACGAGGGGGTTAGCTGGCTACACCTTC
CAWSTRGLAGYTF
>TRBJ2-1|TRBD2|-|TRBV10-3
TGTGCCATCAGACAAATTGGGGGGGATGAGCAGTTCTTC
CAIRQIGGDEQFF
>TRBJ1-1|-|-|TRBV5-1
TGCGCCAGCAGCTTGGCCGGGTCAAACACTGAAGCTTTCTTT
CASSLAGSNTEAFF
>TRBJ1-1|-|-|TRBV5-6
TGTGCCAGCAGCCCGGCCGGGGGGCAGGGTGGGGCTTTCTTT
CASSPAGGQGGAFF
>TRBJ1-3|-|-|TRBV7-6
TGTGCCAGCAGCTTAGCTTCTGGAAACACCATATATTTT
CASSLASGNTIYF
>TRBJ2-2|TRBD2|-|TRBV7-2
TGTGCCAGCAGCGACAAGCGGGGATGGACCGGGGAGCTGTTTTTT
CASSDKRGWTGELFF
>TRBJ2-7|-|-|TRBV5-6
TGTGCCAGCAGCCCGACGGACCAGGCTGTCTACGAGCAGTACTTC
CASSPTDQAVYEQYF
>TRBJ2-2|-|few|TRBV5-8
TGTGCCAGCAGCCTCCTCGGTACCGGGGAGCTGTTTTTT
CASSLLGTGELFF
>TRBJ1-1|-|-|TRBV19
TGTGCCAGTAGTACAGGGGACTCACTCGGGTATGAAGCTTTCTTT
CASSTGDSLGYEAFF
>TRBJ2-7|-|once|TRBV7-8
TGTGCCAGCAGCTTTACACGAACCCACGAGCAGTACTTC
CASSFTRTHEQYF
>TRBJ2-2|-|-|TRBV18
TGTGCCAGCTACGGGACCAACACCGGGGAGCTGTTTTTT
CASYGTNTGELFF
>TRBJ2-1|-|-|TRBV5-4
TGTGCCAGCAGCCCCAGGGGGGGAGAAAGGAACAATGAGCAGTTCTTC
CASSPRGGERNNEQFF
>TRBJ1-5|-|-|TRBV2
TGTGCCAGCACCCGGACAGAAGGTAGCAATCAGCCCCAGCATTTT
CASTRTEGSNQPQHF
>TRBJ2-5|TRBD2|-|TRBV19
TGTGCCAGTACCGAGCGGGGGGGCCGACCAGAGACCCAGTACTTC
CASTERGGRPETQYF
>TRBJ1-2|-|-|TRBV6-1
TGTGCCAGCAGCAATTATGGCTACACCTTC
CASSNYGYTF
>TRBJ1-2|-|-|TRBV6-5
TGTGCCAGCAGTCCCCAGGGGACCTATGGCTACACCTTC
CASSPQGTYGYTF
>TRBJ1-3|-|-|TRBV18
TGTGCCAGCTCACCACCGGGGACGGGGGCGCAGGGAAACACCATATATTTT
CASSPPGTGAQGNTIYF
>TRBJ2-1|TRBD2|-|TRBV27
TGTGCCAGCAGTTTTCGGCCTAGCGGGGGACAACATGAGCAGTTCTTC
CASSFRPSGGQHEQFF
>TRBJ2-7|-|-|TRBV18
TGTGCCAGCTCACCCTCCTCCTACGAGCAGTACTTC
CASSPSSYEQYF
>TRBJ2-5|TRBD2|-|TRBV9
TGTGCCAGCAGCGACTCCGGGACTAGCGTAGAGACCCAGTACTTC
CASSDSGTSVETQYF
>TRBJ2-1|TRBD2|-|TRBV2
TGTGCCAGCTCCCGTAGCGGGAGGGCCACCAATGAGCAGTTCTTC
CASSRSGRATNEQFF
>TRBJ1-3|-|-|TRBV30
TGTGCCGGGGGGTCGGGAAGCTCTGGAAACACCATATATTTT
CAGGSGSSGNTIYF
>TRBJ2-1|-|-|TRBV27
TGTGCCACCAGTGATGGGGCAGACAATGAGCAGTTCTTC
CATSDGADNEQFF
>TRBJ1-6|-|-|TRBV6-1
TGTGCCAGCAGTGATCGGGGCAGGGAGCCCCACTTT
CASSDRGREPHF
>TRBJ2-4|-|-|TRBV10-1
TGCGCCAGCAGTGAGTCTACCGGTGGGGCCAAAAACATTCAGTACTTC
CASSESTGGAKNIQYF
>TRBJ2-7|TRBD2|-|TRBV5-1
TGCGCCAGCAGCTTGAGCGGGGGCACCTACGAGCAGTACTTC
CASSLSGGTYEQYF
>TRBJ1-6|-|-|TRBV7-9
TGTGCCAGCAGCTCCCCCTCGTCGGAGGGCCTCCACTTT
CASSSPSSEGLHF
>TRBJ2-1|-|-|TRBV10-2
TGCGCCAGCAGTGAACAGGTGAGGGATGAGCAGTTCTTC
CASSEQVRDEQFF
>TRBJ1-1|-|-|TRBV5-6
TGTGCCAGCAGCTCAAGGGTGGGCACTGAAGCTTTCTTT
CASSSRVGTEAFF
>TRBJ2-5|-|-|TRBV2
TGTGCCAGCAGTTTCGATCGCGGGCGCCAAGAGACCCAGTACTTC
CASSFDRGRQETQYF
>TRBJ2-7|-|-|TRBV10-1
TGCGCCAGCAGTGACTCCTTTGCAGGCGCGGACGAGCAGTACTTC
CASSDSFAGADEQYF
>TRBJ1-4|-|-|TRBV30
TGTGCCTGGAGTCGTCCAAGGGGCCCTAATGAAAAACTGTTTTTT
CAWSRPRGPNEKLFF
>TRBJ1-2|-|-|TRBV19
TGTGCCAGTAGTATCAACAGTGGCTATGGCTACACCTTC
CASSINSGYGYTF
>TRBJ1-5|-|-|TRBV6-5
TGTGCCAGCAGTTACTCGGCAGGGCTGGATCAGCCCCAGCATTTT
CASSYSAGLDQPQHF
>TRBJ1-2|-|-|TRBV5-4
TGTGCCAGCAGCCCGGACGGGAACTATGGCTACACCTTC
CASSPDGNYGYTF
>TRBJ2-1|TRBD2|-|TRBV19
TGTGCCAGTAGCGGACTAGCGGGAGGGCGGGGGGAGCAGTTCTTC
CASSGLAGGRGEQFF
>TRBJ2-7|TRBD2|-|TRBV5-1
TGCGCCAGCGCCGTGAGCGGGAGGCCCTACGAGCAGTACTTC
CASAVSGRPYEQYF
>TRBJ2-3|TRBD2|-|TRBV10-3
TGTGCCACCCTTTCTTTGGGGGGATCGGGGGGAGATACGCAGTATTTT
CATLSLGGSGGDTQYF
>TRBJ1-6|-|-|TRBV7-3
TGTGCCAGCAGCTTAAACGCGATTGGTGATAATTCACCCCTCCACTTT
CASSLNAIGDNSPLHF
>TRBJ2-7|-|-|TRBV19
TGTGCCAGTAGCACGTCGGGCCTCTACGAGCAGTACTTC
CASSTSGLYEQYF
>TRBJ2-7|TRBD2|-|TRBV14
TGTGCCAGCAGCCGGACTAGCGGGATGTACGAGCAGTACTTC
CASSRTSGMYEQYF
>TRBJ2-7|-|-|TRBV10-2
TGCGCCAGCAGTGGGCAGGGAAGAGACGAGCAGTACTTC
CASSGQGRDEQYF